This TCR beta chain was identified in a study of blood T cell repertoires in COVID-19. The CDR3 contains 12 residues. Germline loops: CDR1 MDHEN, CDR2 SYDVKM. J lost 8 bases, V lost 6 bases, and 6 bases had no gene match. Donors were grouped by their self-reported clinical history. Some clones are missing from TCRdb's copy, which holds only in-frame ones; the method was immunoSEQ multiplex PCR. The table lists some 220,000 clones, approximately 87% of them singletons. Sequencing was performed on PBMCs or T cells enriched from blood (not recorded which). The TCR comes from a woman in her 50s in a cohort exposed to, infected with or recovered from COVID-19 (not recorded which). The chain recombines TRBV28 with TRBJ1-2; TRBD1 agrees at 7 bases. The CDR3 DNA reads as TGTGCCAGCAGATATACAGGGGAAGGCTACACCTTC. Translating gives CASRYTGEGYTF.